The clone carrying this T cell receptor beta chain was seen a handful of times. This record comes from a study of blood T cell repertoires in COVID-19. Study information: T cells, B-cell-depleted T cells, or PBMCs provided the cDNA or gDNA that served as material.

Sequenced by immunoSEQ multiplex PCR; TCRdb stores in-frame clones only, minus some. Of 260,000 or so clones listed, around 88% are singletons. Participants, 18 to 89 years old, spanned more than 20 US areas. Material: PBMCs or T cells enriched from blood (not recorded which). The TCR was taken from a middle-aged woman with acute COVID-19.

The CDR3 protein is CASSQRLVANEQFF. DNA of the CDR3: TGTGCCAGCAGCCAGAGACTAGTGGCCAATGAGCAGTTCTTC. V gene TRBV5-6 combines with J gene TRBJ2-1; maybe TRBD2 (6 bases). CDR1 is SGHDT, CDR2 YYEEEE, per germline. The CDR3 length is 14 residues. V gave up 4 bases and J gave up 6 bases, with 14 bases separating them. Full variable domain (remainder filled in from reference TRBV5-6 and TRBJ2-1): DAGVTQSPTHLIKTRGQQVTLRCSPKSGHDTVSWYQQALGQGPQFIFQYYEEEERQRGNFPDRFSGHQFPNYSSELNVNALLLGDSALYLCASSQRLVANEQFFGPGTRLTVL.